Below, 19 T cell receptor beta chains from the same sample are listed, as sequenced in a study of blood T cell repertoires in COVID-19. Assay used: immunoSEQ multiplex PCR; TCRdb lists only in-frame clones, some missing. The top ten hold about 6% of the sample, which has about 210,000 clones, about 84% seen once. The sequenced sample was PBMCs or T cells enriched from blood (not recorded which). Source of these receptors: a man aged 40-49 years with acute COVID-19.

The CDR3 region is CASSQYQGLLETQYF. In DNA, the CDR3 is TGCGCCAGCAGCCAATATCAGGGGTTGTTGGAGACCCAGTACTTC. V and J are TRBV4-1 and TRBJ2-5, with D perhaps matching TRBD1 (6 bases). This CDR3 is built from 15 residues. Trimming stripped 2 bases from V and 5 bases from J, with 15 bases between. Germline V CDR1 and CDR2: MGHRA, YSYEKL.

V is TRBV6-2 or TRBV6-3 and J is TRBJ2-2; TRBD1 aligns across 11 bases. The germline gives CDR1 MNHEY, CDR2 SVGEGT. With V trimmed by 6 bases and J by 6 bases, 6 bases remained unmatched. The CDR3 length is 15 residues. The CDR3 bases are TGTGCCAGCAGCCCACAGGGACAGGGGGCCGGGGAGCTGTTTTTT. Its protein is CASSPQGQGAGELFF.

The sample holds a few counts of this clone. The rearrangement uses TRBV5-1 and TRBJ1-2; D is uncertain. This CDR3 is 14 amino acids long. Looked up from germline, CDR1 is SGHRS and CDR2 is YFSETQ. V shed 0 bases and J shed 4 bases, with 10 bases lying between them. CDR3 protein: CASSLDLRSYGYTF. CDR3 nucleotide sequence: TGCGCCAGCAGCTTGGACCTGCGGAGCTATGGCTACACCTTC.

The DNA of the CDR3 is TGTGCCAGCAGTTTCTATAGGGGTCGCACTGAAGCTTTCTTT. Its translation is CASSFYRGRTEAFF. The genes are TRBV28 and TRBJ1-1, with D possibly TRBD1 on 5 matching bases. CDR3 length: 14 residues. The germline gives CDR1 MDHEN, CDR2 SYDVKM. The ends were cut back, 3 bases at V and 4 bases at J, with 12 bases in the middle. The entire variable domain, with the rest obtained from reference TRBV28 and TRBJ1-1, is as follows: DVKVTQSSRYLVKRTGEKVFLECVQDMDHENMFWYRQDPGLGLRLIYFSYDVKMKEKGDIPEGYSVSREKKERFSLILESASTNQTSMYLCASSFYRGRTEAFFGQGTRLTVV.

V and J are TRBV6-5 and TRBJ2-3, with 7 bases aligning to TRBD1. V was pared by 2 bases and J by 4 bases, with 9 bases of the junction left unmatched. The length of the CDR3 is 16 residues. Per germline, CDR1 MNHEY and CDR2 SVGAGI. CDR3 in DNA: TGTGCCAGCAGTTACCTCGGTAGGGGGCAGGCAGATACGCAGTATTTT. It codes for CASSYLGRGQADTQYF.

Note on this clone: This sample includes further DNA sequences coding for the same CDR3. V and J are TRBV7-2 and TRBJ1-2, with D uncertain. Trimming left V 1 base short and J 1 base short, with 4 bases between. CDR1 and CDR2 from the germline V gene are SGHTA and FQGNSA. The CDR3 runs to 13 residues. The CDR3 spells CASSLGGNYGYTF. In nucleotides, the CDR3 is TGTGCCAGCAGCTTAGGCGGTAACTATGGCTACACCTTC.

There are a few counts of this clone. The chain joins TRBV7-3 to TRBJ1-1; no reliable D call. The CDR3 is 13 amino acids. CDR1 is SGHTA and CDR2 is FQGTGA in the germline V gene. V was cut by 3 bases and J by 0 bases, with 5 bases left in between. The CDR3 DNA reads as TGTGCCAGCAGCTTCCTCTTGAACACTGAAGCTTTCTTT. Translation gives CASSFLLNTEAFF.

J is TRBJ2-1 and V is TRBV18, with 9 bases fitting TRBD2. The CDR3 is 14 amino acids. Per germline, CDR1 KGHSH and CDR2 LQKENI. Trimming took 3 bases from V and 7 from J; bases not matched to a gene: 4. CDR3 loop: CASSPSGSGNEQFF. The CDR3 nucleotides are TGTGCCAGCTCACCTAGCGGGAGCGGAAATGAGCAGTTCTTC.

The chain links TRBV5-8 to TRBJ2-1, with 9 bases identical to TRBD1. Trimming cost V 4 bases and J 9 bases; bases outside gene matches: 5. Per the germline V gene, CDR1 is SGHTS and CDR2 is YDEGEE. This CDR3 comprises 13 residues. In DNA, the CDR3 is TGTGCCAGCAGCCTTACAGGGGGCACTGAGCAGTTCTTC. It codes for CASSLTGGTEQFF.

J is TRBJ2-3 and V is TRBV7-9; D perhaps matches TRBD2 (5 bases). V dropped 5 bases and J dropped 6 bases, with 15 bases sitting between them. Germline V CDR1 and CDR2: SEHNR, FQNEAQ (reference sequence). CDR3 length: 14 amino acids. CDR3 DNA sequence: TGTGCCAGCAGCCCACGGACTCCGAGTGATACGCAGTATTTT. The encoded protein is CASSPRTPSDTQYF.

This chain uses TRBV13 with TRBJ2-1, with D possibly matching TRBD1 (5 bases). V lost 5 bases and J lost 4, with 9 bases in between. Germline CDR1 and CDR2: PRHDT and FYEKMQ (reference sequence). The CDR3 runs to 13 residues. Here the CDR3 DNA reads TGTGCCAGCAGCAAGGACAATTACAATGAGCAGTTCTTC. This sequence encodes CASSKDNYNEQFF. Looking up the rest from reference TRBV13 and TRBJ2-1 gives the full variable domain: AAGVIQSPRHLIKEKRETATLKCYPIPRHDTVYWYQQGPGQDPQFLISFYEKMQSDKGSIPDRFSAQQFSDYHSELNMSSLELGDSALYFCASSKDNYNEQFFGPGTRLTVL.

The gene calls are TRBV7-9 and TRBJ2-7; no clear D. Per germline, CDR1 SEHNR and CDR2 FQNEAQ (reference sequence). V was shortened by 2 bases and J by 1 base, with 6 bases between the two germline ends. The CDR3 is 13 amino acids. CDR3 amino acids: CASSLRRSYEQYF. In DNA form, the CDR3 reads TGTGCCAGCAGCTTACGCCGGTCCTACGAGCAGTACTTC. The whole variable domain, remainder taken from reference TRBV7-9 and TRBJ2-7, is DTGVSQNPRHKITKRGQNVTFRCDPISEHNRLYWYRQTLGQGPEFLTYFQNEAQLEKSRLLSDRFSAERPKGSFSTLEIQRTEQGDSAMYLCASSLRRSYEQYFGPGTRLTVT.

The chain links TRBV24-1 to TRBJ2-7; D possibly corresponds to TRBD2 (6 bases). Trimming cost V 5 bases and J 5 bases, with 15 bases left between them. The CDR3 runs to 14 residues. The germline V gene encodes CDR1 KGHDR and CDR2 SFDVKD. The CDR3 sequence: CATSAAGPENEQYF. CDR3 in DNA: TGTGCCACCAGTGCCGCGGGACCGGAGAACGAGCAGTACTTC.

The J gene is TRBJ2-1, the V gene TRBV7-2, with unresolved D. With 1 base removed from V and 6 bases from J, the gap between germline ends came to 13 bases. The CDR3 is made up of 15 amino acids. Germline loops: CDR1 SGHTA, CDR2 FQGNSA. CDR3 sequence: CASSLVSGVGNEQFF. The CDR3 DNA sequence: TGTGCCAGCAGCTTAGTGTCCGGAGTAGGCAATGAGCAGTTCTTC.

This clone was recorded only once. V gene TRBV18 combines with J gene TRBJ2-1; D possibly corresponds to TRBD1 (5 bases). Trimming took off 6 bases at V and 4 bases at J, with 16 bases between the two ends. Per the germline V gene, CDR1 is KGHSH and CDR2 is LQKENI. The CDR3 totals 15 residues. The DNA of the CDR3 is TGTGCCAGCTCCCCTGGGGCCGGCCTTTACAATGAGCAGTTCTTC. Encoded protein: CASSPGAGLYNEQFF.

V is TRBV7-2 and J is TRBJ1-6; unclear D gene. Germline V gene lookup returns CDR1 SGHTA and CDR2 FQGNSA. The length of the CDR3 is 16 residues. With 2 bases removed from V and 0 bases from J, the gap between germline ends came to 8 bases. CDR3 in DNA: TGTGCCAGCAGCTTAACATCAGGCTCCTATAATTCACCCCTCCACTTT. As protein: CASSLTSGSYNSPLHF. The variable domain in full, completed from reference TRBV7-2 and TRBJ1-6, reads GAGVSQSPSNKVTEKGKDVELRCDPISGHTALYWYRQSLGQGLEFLIYFQGNSAPDKSGLPSDRFSAERTGGSVSTLTIQRTQQEDSAVYLCASSLTSGSYNSPLHFGNGTRLTVT.

The V and J genes are TRBV28 and TRBJ2-6; D not resolved. The germline CDR1 and CDR2 sequences are MDHEN and SYDVKM. The V and J ends lost 7 bases and 0 bases respectively, with 10 bases between them. CDR3 length: 15 residues. The CDR3 protein is CASTHGFSGANVLTF. In DNA form, the CDR3 reads TGTGCCAGCACCCATGGCTTCTCTGGGGCCAACGTCCTGACTTTC.

V is TRBV7-9 and J is TRBJ2-2; 7 bases line up with TRBD1. V shed 4 bases, J shed 2 bases, and the junction held 7 bases outside the gene matches. CDR3 length: 16 amino acids. The V gene's germline CDR1 is SEHNR and CDR2 FQNEAQ (reference sequence). This CDR3 reads CASSSDRAANTGELFF. The CDR3 DNA reads TGTGCCAGCAGCTCCGACAGGGCGGCAAACACCGGGGAGCTGTTTTTT.

This clone was picked up a small number of times. CDR3 nucleotides: TGTGCCAGCAGTGTATTGATTCCAGGGGATTTTAGCAATCAGCCCCAGCATTTT. Its protein is CASSVLIPGDFSNQPQHF. The rearrangement uses TRBV6-1 and TRBJ1-5; perhaps TRBD1 as D (6 bases). Germline V gives CDR1 MNHNS, CDR2 SASEGT. CDR3 length equals 18 residues. V lost 4 bases and J lost 0, with 19 bases in between.